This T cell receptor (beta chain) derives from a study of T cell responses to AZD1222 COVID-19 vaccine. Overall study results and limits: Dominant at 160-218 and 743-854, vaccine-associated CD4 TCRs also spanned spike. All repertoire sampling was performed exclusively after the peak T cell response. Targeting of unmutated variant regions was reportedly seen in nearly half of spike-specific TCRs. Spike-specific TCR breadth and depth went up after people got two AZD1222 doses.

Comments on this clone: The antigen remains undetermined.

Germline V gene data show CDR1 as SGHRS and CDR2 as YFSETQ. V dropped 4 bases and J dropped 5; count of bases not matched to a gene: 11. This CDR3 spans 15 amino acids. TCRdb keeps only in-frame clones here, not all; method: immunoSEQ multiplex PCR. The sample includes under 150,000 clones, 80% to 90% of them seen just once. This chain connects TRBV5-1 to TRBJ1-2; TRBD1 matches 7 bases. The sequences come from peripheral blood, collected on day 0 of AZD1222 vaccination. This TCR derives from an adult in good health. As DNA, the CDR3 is TGCGCCAGCAGCACGGGACAGCCCTCCCTATATGGCTACACCTTC. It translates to CASSTGQPSLYGYTF.